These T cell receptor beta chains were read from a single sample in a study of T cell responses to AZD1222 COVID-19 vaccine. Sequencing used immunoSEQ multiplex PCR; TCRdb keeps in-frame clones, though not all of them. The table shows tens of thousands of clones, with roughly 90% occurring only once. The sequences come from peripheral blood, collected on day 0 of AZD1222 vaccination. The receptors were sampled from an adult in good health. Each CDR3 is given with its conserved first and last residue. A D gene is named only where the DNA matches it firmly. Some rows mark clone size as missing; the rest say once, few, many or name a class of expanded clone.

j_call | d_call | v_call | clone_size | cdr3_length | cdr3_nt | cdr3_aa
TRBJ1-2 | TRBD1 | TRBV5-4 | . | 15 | TGTGCCAGCAGCTCAGGAGGGACAGCTATCTATGGCTACACCTTC | CASSSGGTAIYGYTF
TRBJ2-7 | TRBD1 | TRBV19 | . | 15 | TGTGCCAGTAGCGGAAGGACAGGGGGGACCTACGAGCAGTACTTC | CASSGRTGGTYEQYF
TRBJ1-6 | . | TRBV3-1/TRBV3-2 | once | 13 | TGTGCCAGCAGCCAAAGGGGAGGTTCACCCCTCCACTTT | CASSQRGGSPLHF
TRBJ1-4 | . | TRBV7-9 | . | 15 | TGTGCCAGCAGCTTACAGGGATTGACTAATGAAAAACTGTTTTTT | CASSLQGLTNEKLFF
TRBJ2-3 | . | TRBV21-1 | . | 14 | TGTGCCAGAACAACTAGCGCCGCTACGGATACGCAGTATTTT | CARTTSAATDTQYF
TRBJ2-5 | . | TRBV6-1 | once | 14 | TGTGCCAGCAGTGAATCCCGGGGGCGCGAGACCCAGTACTTC | CASSESRGRETQYF
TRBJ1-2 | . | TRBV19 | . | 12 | TGTGCCAGCAGTCAGTTAAGCTATGGCTACACCTTC | CASSQLSYGYTF
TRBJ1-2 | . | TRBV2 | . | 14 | TGTGCCAGTAGGACAGCCCAGACTAACTATGGCTACACCTTC | CASRTAQTNYGYTF
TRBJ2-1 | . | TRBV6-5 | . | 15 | TGTGCCAGCAGTTACTCATTCGGGGGCCGGGATGAGCAGTTCTTC | CASSYSFGGRDEQFF
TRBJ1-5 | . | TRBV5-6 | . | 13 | TGTGCCAGCAGCTCCGGGGTGGGAGAGCCCCAGCATTTT | CASSSGVGEPQHF
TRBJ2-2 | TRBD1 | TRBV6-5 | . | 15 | TGTGCCAGCAGCCCACAGGGGGGTGCGACCGGGGAGCTGTTTTTT | CASSPQGGATGELFF
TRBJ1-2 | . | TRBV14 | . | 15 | TGTGCCAGCAGCCAAGTAGCGGGACTCCCCTATGGCTACACCTTC | CASSQVAGLPYGYTF
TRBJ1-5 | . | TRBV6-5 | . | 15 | TGTGCCAGCAGTTCCTACGGGGGGAGCAATCAGCCCCAGCATTTT | CASSSYGGSNQPQHF
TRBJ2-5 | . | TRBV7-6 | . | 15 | TGTGCCAGCAGCTTAGCGTCACGGGTCCAAGAGACCCAGTACTTC | CASSLASRVQETQYF
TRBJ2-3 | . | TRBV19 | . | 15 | TGTGCCAGTAGTATTACGGCTAGTCAAGCAGATACGCAGTATTTT | CASSITASQADTQYF
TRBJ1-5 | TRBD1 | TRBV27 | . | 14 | TGTGCCAGCAGTCTACAGGGGGCGAATCAGCCCCAGCATTTT | CASSLQGANQPQHF
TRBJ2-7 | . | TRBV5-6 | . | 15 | TGTGCCAGCAGCTTGCTGGGGATGGGGTCTGGCGAGCAGTACTTC | CASSLLGMGSGEQYF
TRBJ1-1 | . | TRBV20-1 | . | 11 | TGCAGTGCTCGGGACGACACTGAAGCTTTCTTT | CSARDDTEAFF
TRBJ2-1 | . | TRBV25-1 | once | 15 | TGTGCCAGCAGTGAGCCCGGGGAAGGGGACAATGAGCAGTTCTTC | CASSEPGEGDNEQFF
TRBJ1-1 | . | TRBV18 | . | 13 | TGTGCCAGCTCACCACCAGGGGGCACTGAAGCTTTCTTT | CASSPPGGTEAFF
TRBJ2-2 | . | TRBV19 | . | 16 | TGTGCCAGTAGTATCAATCGGGACGGAGGCAGGGGGGAGCTGTTTTTT | CASSINRDGGRGELFF
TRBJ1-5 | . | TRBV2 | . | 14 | TGTGCCAGCAGTGAAGGGGGAAGCAATCAGCCCCAGCATTTT | CASSEGGSNQPQHF
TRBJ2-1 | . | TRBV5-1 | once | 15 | TGCGCCAGCAGCTTGGAAGCTACAGGGAATGGTGAGCAGTTCTTC | CASSLEATGNGEQFF
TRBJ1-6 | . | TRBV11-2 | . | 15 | TGTGCCAGCAGCAAAAACAGGGTCGGGAATTCACCCCTCCACTTT | CASSKNRVGNSPLHF
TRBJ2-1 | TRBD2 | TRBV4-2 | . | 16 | TGTGCCAGCAGCCAAGATACAACTAGCGGGGGGGATGAGCAGTTCTTC | CASSQDTTSGGDEQFF
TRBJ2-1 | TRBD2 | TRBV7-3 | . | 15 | TGTGCCAGCAGCGCAACTAGCGGGGGGGCCAATGAGCAGTTCTTC | CASSATSGGANEQFF
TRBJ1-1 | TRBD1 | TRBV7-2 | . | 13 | TGTGCCAGCAGCTTCTACGGGACAGGGAAAGCTTTCTTT | CASSFYGTGKAFF
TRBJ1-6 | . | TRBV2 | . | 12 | TGTGCCAGCAGTGTAGTAGGTTCACCCCTCCACTTT | CASSVVGSPLHF
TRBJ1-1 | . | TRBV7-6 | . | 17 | TGTGCCAGCAGCTTAGAACAGGGACTCTTAAAAGGAGCTGAAGCTTTCTTT | CASSLEQGLLKGAEAFF
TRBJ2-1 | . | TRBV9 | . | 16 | TGTGCCAGCAGCGCGGGAGGGACGACAGGGGTCAATGAGCAGTTCTTC | CASSAGGTTGVNEQFF
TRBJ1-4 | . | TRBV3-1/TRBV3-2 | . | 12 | TGTGCCAGCAGCCAAGATACCGAAAAACTGTTTTTT | CASSQDTEKLFF
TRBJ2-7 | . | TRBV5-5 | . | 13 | TGTGCCAGCAGCTTGGAGGCCACTTACGAGCAGTACTTC | CASSLEATYEQYF
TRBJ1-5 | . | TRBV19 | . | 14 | TGTGCCAGTAGTCCCCGACAGGGCAATCAGCCCCAGCATTTT | CASSPRQGNQPQHF
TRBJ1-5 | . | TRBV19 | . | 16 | TGTGCCAGTAAAGGGGGGGCAAGTTCGGCTATTCAGCCCCAGCATTTT | CASKGGASSAIQPQHF
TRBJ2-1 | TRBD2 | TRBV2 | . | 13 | TGTGCCAGCAGGGACCCCCGGGGAGGGGAGCAGTTCTTC | CASRDPRGGEQFF
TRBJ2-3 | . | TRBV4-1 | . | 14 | TGCGCCAGCAGCCAAGCGGGGCTCGCAGATACGCAGTATTTT | CASSQAGLADTQYF
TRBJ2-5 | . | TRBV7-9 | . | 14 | TGTGCCAGCAGCCACCCGGGACAACCTCGTGACCAGTACTTC | CASSHPGQPRDQYF
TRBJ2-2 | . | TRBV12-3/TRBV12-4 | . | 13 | TGTGCCAGCAGCCCGACGTTATTCGGGGAGCTGTTTTTT | CASSPTLFGELFF
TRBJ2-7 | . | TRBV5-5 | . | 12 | TGTGCCAGCAGCTTGAATCTCTACGAGCAGTACTTC | CASSLNLYEQYF
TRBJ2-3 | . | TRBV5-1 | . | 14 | TGCGCCAGCAGCTCCACAGGAGGCACAGATACGCAGTATTTT | CASSSTGGTDTQYF
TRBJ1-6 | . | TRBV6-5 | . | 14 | TGTGCCAGCAGTAACCCGGGCAAAAATTCACCCCTCCACTTT | CASSNPGKNSPLHF
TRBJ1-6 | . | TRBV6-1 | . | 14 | TGTGCCAGCAGTGAGGGGTCCTATAATTCACCCCTCCACTTT | CASSEGSYNSPLHF
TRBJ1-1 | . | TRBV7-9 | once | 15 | TGTGCCAGCAGCCCTTGGGGCTCTCGGAGGACTGAAGCTTTCTTT | CASSPWGSRRTEAFF
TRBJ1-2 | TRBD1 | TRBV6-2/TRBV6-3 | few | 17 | TGTGCCAGCAGTTACTCGTGGACAGGGGAAGAGAACTATGGCTACACCTTC | CASSYSWTGEENYGYTF
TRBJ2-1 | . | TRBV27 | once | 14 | TGTGCCAGCAGTTTGCTGGGGGGTGGGGGTGAGCAGTTCTTC | CASSLLGGGGEQFF
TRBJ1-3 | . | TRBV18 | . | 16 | TGTGCCAGCTCACCACCGGGGAGCATTCCCAGAAACACCATATATTTT | CASSPPGSIPRNTIYF
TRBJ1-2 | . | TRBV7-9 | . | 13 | TGTGCCAGCAGCGCCGAGCCTGACTATGGCTACACCTTC | CASSAEPDYGYTF
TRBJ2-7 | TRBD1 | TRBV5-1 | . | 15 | TGCGCCAGCAGCCGAGGGACAGTAGAAGCCTACGAGCAGTACTTC | CASSRGTVEAYEQYF
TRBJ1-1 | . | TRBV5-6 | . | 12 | TGTGCCAGCAGTTGGGGTTACACTGAAGCTTTCTTT | CASSWGYTEAFF
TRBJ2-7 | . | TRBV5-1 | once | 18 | TGCGCCAGCAGCCCAAGAAGCCCCGGGACAACCCTCCTCTACGAGCAGTACTTC | CASSPRSPGTTLLYEQYF
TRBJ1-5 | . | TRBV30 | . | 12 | TGTGCCTGGAACTACGGAAATCAGCCCCAGCATTTT | CAWNYGNQPQHF
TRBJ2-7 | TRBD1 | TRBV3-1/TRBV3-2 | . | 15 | TGTGCCAGCAGCCTGGTGGGGACAGGGAGCTACGAGCAGTACTTC | CASSLVGTGSYEQYF
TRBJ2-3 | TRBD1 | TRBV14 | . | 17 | TGTGCCAGCAGCCAAGAGCTACAGGGGGCCGGCACAGATACGCAGTATTTT | CASSQELQGAGTDTQYF
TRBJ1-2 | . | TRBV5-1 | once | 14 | TGCGCCAGCAGCTTGGACAGACGTAACTATGGCTACACCTTC | CASSLDRRNYGYTF